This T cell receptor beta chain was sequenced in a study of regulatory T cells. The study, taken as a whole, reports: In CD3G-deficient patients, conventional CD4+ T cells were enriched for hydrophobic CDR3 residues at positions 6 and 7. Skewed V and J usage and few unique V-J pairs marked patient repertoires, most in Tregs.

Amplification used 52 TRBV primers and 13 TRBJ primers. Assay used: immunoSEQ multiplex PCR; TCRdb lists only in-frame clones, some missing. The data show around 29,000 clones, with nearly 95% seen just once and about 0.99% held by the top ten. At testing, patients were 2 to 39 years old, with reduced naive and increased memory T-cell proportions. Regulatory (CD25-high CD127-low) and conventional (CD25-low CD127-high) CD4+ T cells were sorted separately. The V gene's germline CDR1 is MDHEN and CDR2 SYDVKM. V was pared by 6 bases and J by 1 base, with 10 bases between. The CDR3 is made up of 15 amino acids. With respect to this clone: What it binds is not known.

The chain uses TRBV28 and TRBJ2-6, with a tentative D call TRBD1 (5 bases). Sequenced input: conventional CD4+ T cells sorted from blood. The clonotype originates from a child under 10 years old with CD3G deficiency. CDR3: CASSTPGSGANVLTF. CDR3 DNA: TGTGCCAGCAGCACCCCAGGGTCTGGGGCCAACGTCCTGACTTTC.